A single sample gave rise to the 19 T cell receptor beta chains below, sequenced in a study of Ad26.COV2.S vaccination and SARS-CoV-2 variants. The method was immunoSEQ multiplex PCR; TCRdb's version includes in-frame clones alone and lacks a portion of them. The sample lists around 250,000 clones, around nine tenths seen once, with 2.9% in the top ten. Treatment meaning: 15 to 20 received Ad26.COV2.S at low or high dose, single or two shots; several received placebo; per-sample allocation not given. The investigators took samples on day 63 after the first vaccine or placebo injection. Sequenced material: peripheral blood, taken in a trial of Ad26.COV2.S vaccine versus placebo. The origin of the receptors is a person aged 18-65 years who received the Ad26.COV2.S COVID-19 vaccine or a placebo.

This chain's CDR3 is CASIGGTLSGANVLTF. DNA of the CDR3: TGTGCCAGCATTGGGGGGACCCTCTCTGGGGCCAACGTCCTGACTTTC. The rearrangement links TRBV2 to TRBJ2-6; D is possibly TRBD2 (6 bases). Germline-derived CDR1 and CDR2 are SNHLY and FYNNEI. V lost 7 bases and J 0 bases, leaving 13 bases between the germline ends. This CDR3 region has 16 residues.

This chain joins TRBV7-9 and TRBJ2-7, with 12 bases identical to TRBD1. The CDR3 loop spans 16 amino acids. J was trimmed by 4 bases and V by 5 bases; bases with no gene match: 9. Per the germline V gene, CDR1 is SEHNR and CDR2 is FQNEAQ (reference sequence). CDR3 amino acids: CASSPGGTGGIYEQYV. DNA for the CDR3: TGTGCCAGCAGCCCAGGGGGGACAGGGGGCATTTACGAGCAGTACGTC.

The gene calls are TRBV3-1 (or the pseudogene TRBV3-2) and TRBJ2-1; the match to TRBD1 covers 8 bases. Germline V gives CDR1 LGHDT, CDR2 YNNKEL (reference sequence). After removal of 4 bases from V and 12 bases from J, the junction contained 2 bases not matched to a gene. The CDR3 consists of 11 residues. The CDR3 region has the DNA TGTGCCAGCAGCCCGGGACAGGTGCAGTTCTTC. Translated: CASSPGQVQFF.

This clone appeared a single time. The chain carries TRBV24-1 and TRBJ2-2; 9 positions agree with TRBD2. Trimming cost V 6 bases and J 7 bases; bases outside gene matches: 8. Germline V gene lookup returns CDR1 KGHDR and CDR2 SFDVKD. This CDR3 has 15 amino acids. CDR3 sequence reads: CATSRASGEGGELFF. As DNA, the CDR3 is TGTGCCACCAGTCGGGCTAGCGGGGAAGGCGGGGAGCTGTTTTTT.

The rearrangement joins TRBV18 to TRBJ2-2, with a tentative D call TRBD2 (5 bases). The CDR3 runs to 17 residues. V lost 6 bases, J lost 4 bases, and 21 bases lay in between. Per the germline V gene, CDR1 is KGHSH and CDR2 is LQKENI. The CDR3 sequence: CASSPLLRADGTGELFF. CDR3 nucleotides: TGTGCCAGCTCCCCTCTGCTAAGAGCGGATGGCACCGGGGAGCTGTTTTTT.

J is TRBJ1-3 and V is TRBV28; 9 nucleotides match TRBD1. V trimming: 2 bases; J trimming: 6 bases; junction bases outside the gene matches: 5. The CDR3 is 15 amino acids. Germline CDR1 MDHEN, CDR2 SYDVKM. This CDR3 is CASSLPGTGINTIYF. As DNA, the CDR3 is TGTGCCAGCAGTTTACCCGGGACAGGGATAAACACCATATATTTT.

The V call is TRBV15, the J call TRBJ2-1; 11 positions match TRBD2. Germline CDR1 and CDR2: LNHNV and YYDKDF (reference sequence). The CDR3 sequence is 16 residues long. With V trimmed by 3 bases and J by 7 bases, 8 bases remained unmatched. CDR3 nucleotides: TGTGCCACCAGCAGTGTAACTAGCGGGAGAAGGAATGAGCAGTTCTTC. Translation gives CATSSVTSGRRNEQFF.

J is TRBJ1-1 and V is TRBV12-3 or TRBV12-4; D possibly corresponds to TRBD1 (6 bases). This CDR3 is built from 13 residues. V dropped 7 bases and J dropped 1 base, with 10 bases sitting between them. The CDR3 sequence: CASTPQGNTEAFF. The DNA of the CDR3 is TGTGCCAGCACTCCACAGGGGAACACTGAAGCTTTCTTT.

The rearrangement uses TRBV7-9 and TRBJ2-6; the D gene is possibly TRBD1 (6 bases). Germline CDR1 reads SEHNR; CDR2 reads FQNEAQ (reference sequence). V lost 4 bases, J lost 7 bases, and 8 bases lay in between. There are 13 residues in the CDR3. The CDR3 loop is CASSYGTANVLTF. CDR3 sequence (DNA): TGTGCCAGCAGCTACGGGACAGCCAACGTCCTGACTTTC.

This chain connects TRBV4-1 to TRBJ2-5; D possibly matches TRBD1 or TRBD2 (5 bases each). Trimming cost V 3 bases and J 4 bases, with 15 bases left between them. Germline V CDR1 and CDR2: MGHRA, YSYEKL. The CDR3 covers 15 residues. This CDR3 reads CASSHGGDPIETQYF. The DNA for the CDR3 is TGCGCCAGCAGCCATGGTGGGGACCCCATAGAGACCCAGTACTTC.

The V and J genes are TRBV30 and TRBJ1-5; TRBD1 agrees at 8 bases. V was clipped by 8 bases and J by 1 base; unmatched bases: 7. Germline lookup yields CDR1 GTSNPN and CDR2 SVGIG (reference sequence). This CDR3 is built from 14 residues. The CDR3 spells CAQGQAGSNQPQHF. Here the CDR3 DNA reads TGTGCCCAGGGACAGGCTGGGAGCAATCAGCCCCAGCATTTT.

The chain couples TRBV13 to TRBJ2-3, with 10 bases that match TRBD2. CDR1 PRHDT and CDR2 FYEKMQ come from the germline V gene (reference sequence). The CDR3 has 15 amino acids. J lost 3 bases, V lost 3 bases, and 3 bases had no gene match. This CDR3 is CASSLTAGGTDTQYF. In DNA, the CDR3 is TGTGCCAGCAGCTTGACAGCGGGAGGGACAGATACGCAGTATTTT.

This chain uses TRBV2 with TRBJ2-1, with D possibly matching TRBD2 (5 bases). The V end was cut by 7 bases, the J end by 1 base, with 11 bases between. CDR1 and CDR2 (germline): SNHLY, FYNNEI. This CDR3 comprises 14 residues. The CDR3 loop is CASKPSHSYNEQFF. In nucleotides, the CDR3 is TGTGCCAGCAAGCCTAGCCATTCCTACAATGAGCAGTTCTTC.

CDR3 residues: CASSFRQGYEQYV. In DNA form, the CDR3 reads TGTGCCAGCAGTTTCCGACAGGGATACGAGCAGTACGTC. The chain joins TRBV6-5 to TRBJ2-7; 7 positions match TRBD1. With V trimmed by 4 bases and J by 4 bases, 4 bases remained unmatched. Germline values: CDR1 MNHEY, CDR2 SVGAGI. The CDR3 totals 13 residues.

The chain is built from TRBV7-3 and TRBJ2-3; D is ambiguous. V gave up 0 bases and J gave up 3 bases, with 13 bases separating them. Looked up from germline, CDR1 is SGHTA and CDR2 is FQGTGA. The CDR3 totals 16 residues. This CDR3 is CASSLTSRASTDTQYF. DNA of the CDR3: TGTGCCAGCAGCTTAACGTCAAGAGCCAGTACAGATACGCAGTATTTT.

V and J are TRBV7-8 and TRBJ1-2, with 10 positions matching TRBD1. Germline V gives CDR1 SGHVS, CDR2 FQNEAQ. The CDR3 contains 15 residues. V was pared by 5 bases and J by 6 bases, with 9 bases of the junction left unmatched. The CDR3 DNA reads TGTGCCAGCAGCCCACAGGACAGGGGGTCGGATGGCTACACCTTC. This sequence encodes CASSPQDRGSDGYTF.

In its sample, this clone was seen a few times. The rearrangement uses TRBV6-5 and TRBJ2-3; 7 bases agree with TRBD2. CDR1 MNHEY and CDR2 SVGAGI come from the germline V gene. The CDR3 is 15 residues long. The V gene end was trimmed by 2 bases and the J gene end by 3 bases; junction bases not matched to a gene: 5. The CDR3 reads CASSYLSGATDTQYF. In nucleotides, the CDR3 is TGTGCCAGCAGTTACCTCAGCGGGGCTACAGATACGCAGTATTTT.

This clone was found once. The rearrangement uses TRBV18 and TRBJ2-1, with 9 bases aligning to TRBD2. CDR3 length equals 17 residues. V lost 0 bases, J lost 6 bases, and 9 bases stayed unmatched. The germline V gene encodes CDR1 KGHSH and CDR2 LQKENI. This CDR3 is CASSPPTGGRAGNEQFF. The CDR3 DNA reads as TGTGCCAGCTCACCACCGACAGGCGGGAGGGCCGGCAATGAGCAGTTCTTC.

V is TRBV3-1 (or the pseudogene TRBV3-2) and J is TRBJ1-5; no definite D call. Deletions cut 1 base from V and 1 base from J, with 5 bases between. The CDR3 runs to 14 residues. Per the germline V gene, CDR1 is LGHDT and CDR2 is YNNKEL (reference sequence). The CDR3 here is CASSQGRSNQPQHF. The CDR3 DNA sequence: TGTGCCAGCAGCCAAGGGAGGAGCAATCAGCCCCAGCATTTT.